What follows are 2 T cell receptor beta chains derived from one specimen sequenced in a study of Graves' ophthalmopathy and Graves' hyperthyroidism. The authors amplified TCR beta CDR3 regions from RNA transcripts. First-round RT-PCR with HTBI primers preceded a second-round multiplex PCR. TCRdb re-called the multiplex PCR reads with MiXCR, one entry per CDR3 protein. The sample lists almost 750,000 distinct CDR3 sequences, about 44% occurring once. The sample was peripheral blood. The source of these receptors is an adult man with Graves' ophthalmopathy.

V usage is TRBV20-1 and J usage is TRBJ2-7, with 7 bases fitting TRBD1. Germline V gene data show CDR1 as DFQATT and CDR2 as SNEGSKA (reference sequence). V lost 4 bases, J lost 0 bases, and 6 bases stayed unmatched. CDR3 length equals 14 residues. CDR3 sequence reads: CSANRDSFSYEQYF. The CDR3 bases are TGCAGTGCTAACCGGGACAGCTTCTCCTACGAGCAGTACTTC.

The table lists this clonotype with many counts. This chain links TRBV29-1 with TRBJ1-4, with a possible D match to TRBD1 (5 bases). V lost 7 bases and J 8 bases, leaving 26 bases between the germline ends. The CDR3 sequence is 16 residues long. Germline values: CDR1 SQVTM, CDR2 ANQGSEA. CDR3 in amino acids: CSDPPHNRCGREKLFF. CDR3 bases: TGCAGCGATCCCCCCCACAACAGGTGTGGAAGGGAAAAACTGTTTTTT.